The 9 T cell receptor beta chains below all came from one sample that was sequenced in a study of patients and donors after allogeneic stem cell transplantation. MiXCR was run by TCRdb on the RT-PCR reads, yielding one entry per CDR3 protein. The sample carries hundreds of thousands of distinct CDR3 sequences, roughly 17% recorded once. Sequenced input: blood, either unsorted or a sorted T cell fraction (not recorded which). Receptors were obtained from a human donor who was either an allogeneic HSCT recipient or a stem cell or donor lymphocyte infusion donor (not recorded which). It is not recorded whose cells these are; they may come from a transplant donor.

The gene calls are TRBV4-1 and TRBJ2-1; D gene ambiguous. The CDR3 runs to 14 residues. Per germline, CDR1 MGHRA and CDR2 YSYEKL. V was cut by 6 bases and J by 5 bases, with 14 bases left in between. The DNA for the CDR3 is TGCGCCAGCAGAGAACTTACCACCGACAATGAGCAGTTCTTC. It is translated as CASRELTTDNEQFF.

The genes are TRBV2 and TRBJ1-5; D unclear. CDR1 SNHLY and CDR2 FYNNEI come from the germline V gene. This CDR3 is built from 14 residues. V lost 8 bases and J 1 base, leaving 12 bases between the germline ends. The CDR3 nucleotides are TGTGCCAGCCGGTTTCCCTCGAGCAATCAGCCCCAGCATTTT. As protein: CASRFPSSNQPQHF.

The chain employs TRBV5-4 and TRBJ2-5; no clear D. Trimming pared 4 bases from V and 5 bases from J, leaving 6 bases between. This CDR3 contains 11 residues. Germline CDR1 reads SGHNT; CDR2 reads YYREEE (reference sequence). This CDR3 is CASSTMETQYF. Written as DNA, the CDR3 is TGTGCCAGCAGCACCATGGAGACCCAGTACTTC.

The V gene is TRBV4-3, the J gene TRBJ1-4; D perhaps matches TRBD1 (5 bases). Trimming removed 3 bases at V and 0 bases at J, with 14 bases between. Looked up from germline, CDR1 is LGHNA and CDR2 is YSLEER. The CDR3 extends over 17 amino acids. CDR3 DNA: TGCGCCAGCAGCCATGAACAGGCCGAGGCAACTAATGAAAAACTGTTTTTT. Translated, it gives CASSHEQAEATNEKLFF.

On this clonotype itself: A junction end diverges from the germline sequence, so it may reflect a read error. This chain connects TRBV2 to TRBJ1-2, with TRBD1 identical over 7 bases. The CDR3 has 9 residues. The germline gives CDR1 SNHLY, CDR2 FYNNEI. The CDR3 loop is CATGTAFFF. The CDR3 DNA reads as TGTGCCACCGGGACAGCATTTTTCTTC.

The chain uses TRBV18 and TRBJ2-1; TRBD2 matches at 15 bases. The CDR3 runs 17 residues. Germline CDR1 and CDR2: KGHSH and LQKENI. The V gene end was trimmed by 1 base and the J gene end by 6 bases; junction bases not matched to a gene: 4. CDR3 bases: TGTGCCAGCTCACCACTGGGACTAGCGGGGGGAAGCAATGAGCAGTTCTTC. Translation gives CASSPLGLAGGSNEQFF.

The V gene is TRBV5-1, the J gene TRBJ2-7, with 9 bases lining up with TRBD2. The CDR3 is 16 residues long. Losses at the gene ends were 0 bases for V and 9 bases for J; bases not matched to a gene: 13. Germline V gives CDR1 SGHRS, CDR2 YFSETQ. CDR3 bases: TGCGCCAGCAGCTTGGTTGCTAGCGGGACTACGAGGGGGCAGTACTTC. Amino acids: CASSLVASGTTRGQYF.

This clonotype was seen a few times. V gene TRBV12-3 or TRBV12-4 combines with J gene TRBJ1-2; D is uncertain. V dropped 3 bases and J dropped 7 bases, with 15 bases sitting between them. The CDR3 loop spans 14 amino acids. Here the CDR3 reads CASSFRAGWGGYTF. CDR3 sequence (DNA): TGTGCCAGCAGTTTTCGCGCAGGCTGGGGTGGCTACACCTTC.

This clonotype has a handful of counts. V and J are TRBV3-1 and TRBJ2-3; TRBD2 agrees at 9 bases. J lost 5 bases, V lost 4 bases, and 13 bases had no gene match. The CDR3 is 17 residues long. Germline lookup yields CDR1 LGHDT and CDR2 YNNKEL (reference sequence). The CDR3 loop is CASSRKTAGGPRDTQYF. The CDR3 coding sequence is TGTGCCAGCAGCCGAAAGACTGCGGGAGGGCCACGAGATACGCAGTATTTT.